The rows below give T cell receptor beta chains drawn from one sample of a study of blood T cell repertoires in COVID-19. The assay was immunoSEQ multiplex PCR, and TCRdb's table has in-frame clones only and misses some. The sample lists over 200,000 clones; about 86% were seen once. The sequencing sample was made of peripheral blood. The receptors stem from a man between 45 and 60 years old with active or convalescent COVID-19. Both conserved end residues are part of each CDR3. The D gene is left open where the match is weak. Size is omitted from some rows. Given values are once, few, many or a class for expanded clones.

- | - | TRBJ2-1 | TRBV9 | TGTGCCAGCAGCGTAGAGGGCAGGGTGGTTGGGTCCTCCAATGAGCAGTTCTTC | CASSVEGRVVGSSNEQFF
- | - | TRBJ2-5 | TRBV28 | TGTGCCAGCAGAGCCCCGGCAGGGATCTTCCAGGAGACCCAGTACTTC | CASRAPAGIFQETQYF
few | TRBD2 | TRBJ2-1 | TRBV7-9 | TGTGCCAGCAGCTTAGCGATGGGACTAGCTGTGCAGTTCTTC | CASSLAMGLAVQFF
- | TRBD2 | TRBJ2-7 | TRBV18 | TGTGCCAGCTCACCGCAGCGGGGGGGCTACGAGCAGTACTTC | CASSPQRGGYEQYF
- | TRBD2 | TRBJ2-5 | TRBV11-3 | TGTGCCAGCAGCTTAGGTTACCCTAGCGGGGGGACGGAAGAGACCCAGTACTTC | CASSLGYPSGGTEETQYF
- | TRBD2 | TRBJ2-7 | TRBV5-5 | TGTGCCAGCAGCTTGGATGGTAGCGGGGCGACCTACGAGCAGTACTTC | CASSLDGSGATYEQYF
- | - | TRBJ2-7 | TRBV5-1 | TGCGCCAGCAGCGTGTACTATGGGGAGCAGTACTTC | CASSVYYGEQYF
- | TRBD1 | TRBJ1-1 | TRBV11-3 | TGTGCCAGCAGCTTAGCCAGGGGGCGAGAAAACACTGAAGCTTTCTTT | CASSLARGRENTEAFF
- | - | TRBJ2-1 | TRBV20-1 | TGCAGTCCCCAAGGAGGAGAGCAGTTCTTC | CSPQGGEQFF
once | - | TRBJ2-2 | TRBV19 | TGTGCCAGTAAAACTAGGCAGAACACCGGGGAGCTGTTTTTT | CASKTRQNTGELFF
- | TRBD1 | TRBJ1-4 | TRBV11-2 | TGTGCCAGCAGCGTAGGCGGACAGGGCCGGGAAAAACTGTTTTTT | CASSVGGQGREKLFF
- | - | TRBJ1-1 | TRBV4-2 | TGTGCCAGCAGCCGGGGACAGAACACTGAAGCTTTCTTT | CASSRGQNTEAFF
- | TRBD1 | TRBJ2-6 | TRBV18 | TGTGCCAGCTCACCCGACAGGGGGCCCGGGGCCAACGTCCTGACTTTC | CASSPDRGPGANVLTF
once | - | TRBJ2-7 | TRBV5-1 | TGCGCCAGCAGCTTGGAAGGGGACTACGAGCAGTACTTC | CASSLEGDYEQYF
- | - | TRBJ1-5 | TRBV5-6 | TGTGCCAGCAGCTTGTACGGACAGTCGAATCAGCCCCAGCATTTT | CASSLYGQSNQPQHF
- | TRBD1 | TRBJ1-5 | TRBV6-5 | TGTGCCAGCATAAGCGGGACAGGGGGCTTGCAGCCCCAGCATTTT | CASISGTGGLQPQHF
- | TRBD2 | TRBJ2-6 | TRBV7-3 | TGTGCCAGCAGCGTAGGCGGGGGATCCTCTGGGGCCAACGTCCTGACTTTC | CASSVGGGSSGANVLTF
- | TRBD1 | TRBJ1-4 | TRBV30 | TGTGCCTGGGCAGGGGGCGCGGACGAAAAACTGTTTTTT | CAWAGGADEKLFF
- | - | TRBJ2-7 | TRBV5-5 | TGTGCCAGCAGCTTGAGGGGGATCGAGCAGTACTTC | CASSLRGIEQYF
- | - | TRBJ2-7 | TRBV20-1 | TGCAGTGCTAGAGTTGAGTACGAGCAGTACTTC | CSARVEYEQYF
- | TRBD2 | TRBJ2-5 | TRBV7-9 | TGTGCCAGCAGCGTACTGGCGGGGGGAGAGACCCAGTACTTC | CASSVLAGGETQYF
once | - | TRBJ2-7 | TRBV3-1/TRBV3-2 | TGTGCCAGCAGCCGGAGGTCGGGCTCCTACGAGCAGTACTTC | CASSRRSGSYEQYF
- | - | TRBJ2-5 | TRBV11-2 | TGTGCCAGCAGCTTAGTTAGGGGACAAGAGACCCAGTACTTC | CASSLVRGQETQYF
- | - | TRBJ2-3 | TRBV27 | TGTGCCAGCAGCACTCCGGGACAACAATATGCAGATACGCAGTATTTT | CASSTPGQQYADTQYF
- | TRBD2 | TRBJ2-3 | TRBV3-1/TRBV3-2 | TGTGCCAGCAGCCCCTCCCTAGCGGGGGGGGATACGCAGTATTTT | CASSPSLAGGDTQYF